Listed below are T cell receptor beta chains from one sample, sequenced in a study of T cells in Graves' hyperthyroidism and ophthalmopathy. One entry per CDR3 protein, called by TCRdb with MiXCR from the multiplex PCR reads. The sample contains around 340,000 distinct CDR3 sequences, approximately 13% of which appear only once. The specimen was blood. Receptors originate from a woman between 25 and 40 years old with Graves' hyperthyroidism. Both conserved end residues are part of each CDR3. The D gene is left open where the match is weak. Size is stated for part of the rows, as once, few or many counts, or as a class when the clone is expanded.

>TRBD1|TRBV19|-|TRBJ2-1
CASSITGDEQFF
TGTGCCAGTAGTATAACAGGGGATGAGCAGTTCTTC
>-|TRBV28|few|TRBJ2-5
CATKRFLYQETQYF
TGTGCCACCAAGCGGTTCCTGTACCAAGAGACCCAGTACTTC
>-|TRBV28|many|TRBJ1-2
CASSTGPHYGYTF
TGTGCCAGCAGTACGGGGCCTCATTATGGCTACACCTTC
>TRBD1|TRBV7-2|few|TRBJ2-1
CASSLEFGQGEQFF
TGTGCCAGCAGCTTAGAGTTCGGACAGGGTGAGCAGTTCTTC
>TRBD2|TRBV20-1|many|TRBJ2-7
CSARIGLVSEQYF
TGCAGTGCTAGGATTGGACTAGTAAGCGAGCAGTACTTC
>-|TRBV28|many|TRBJ2-3
CASITTNYDTQYF
TGTGCCAGCATTACGACCAATTATGATACGCAGTATTTT
>TRBD1|TRBV6-1|many|TRBJ2-3
CASSLTSTGADTQYF
TGTGCCAGCAGCCTAACTTCGACAGGGGCAGATACGCAGTATTTT
>TRBD2|TRBV4-3|-|TRBJ2-1
CASSQEGGTRRSGEQFF
TGCGCCAGCAGCCAAGAGGGGGGGACTAGACGCTCCGGTGAGCAGTTCTTC
>TRBD1|TRBV3-1|-|TRBJ1-2
CASTATGGTRRGYTF
TGTGCCAGCACCGCTACAGGGGGCACTAGGAGGGGCTACACCTTC
>-|TRBV19|few|TRBJ2-7
CASTDREAGYEQYF
TGTGCCAGTACCGACAGGGAGGCGGGATACGAGCAGTACTTC
>TRBD2|TRBV9|many|TRBJ2-2
CASSVEPSGSTGELFF
TGTGCCAGCAGCGTAGAACCTAGCGGGTCCACCGGGGAGCTGTTTTTT
>-|TRBV30|-|TRBJ1-5
CAWARDKDQYSNQPQHF
TGTGCCTGGGCCCGGGATAAGGACCAATATAGCAATCAGCCCCAGCATTTT
>-|TRBV18|many|TRBJ2-1
CASSPLAEISNEQFF
TGTGCCAGCTCACCACTGGCGGAGATTTCCAATGAGCAGTTCTTC
>TRBD2|TRBV6-2/TRBV6-3|many|TRBJ2-7
CASSGLVPDSEQYF
TGTGCCAGCAGTGGACTAGTCCCTGATTCGGAGCAGTACTTC
>-|TRBV6-2/TRBV6-3|-|TRBJ2-7
CASSYFLGRSHEQYF
TGTGCCAGCAGTTACTTTTTAGGACGGTCGCACGAGCAGTACTTC
>TRBD1|TRBV29-1|few|TRBJ1-1
CSVENKGARTEAFF
TGCAGCGTGGAAAATAAGGGGGCGCGGACTGAAGCTTTCTTT
>-|TRBV6-2/TRBV6-3|many|TRBJ2-4
CASSSAENIQYF
TGTGCCAGCAGTTCCGCGGAAAACATTCAGTACTTC
>-|TRBV27|-|TRBJ1-6
CASSAYNSPLHF
TGTGCCAGCTCCGCCTATAATTCACCCCTCCACTTT
>-|TRBV7-2|few|TRBJ2-5
CASTKHLAPETQYF
TGTGCCAGCACCAAACATCTAGCTCCGGAGACCCAGTACTTC
>TRBD1|TRBV10-3|many|TRBJ2-3
CAISGGETGGRTDTQYF
TGTGCCATCAGTGGCGGGGAGACAGGGGGCCGCACAGATACGCAGTATTTT
>TRBD2|TRBV6-1|few|TRBJ2-2
CASSFTSGANTGELFF
TGTGCCAGCAGTTTCACTAGCGGGGCGAACACCGGGGAGCTGTTTTTT
>-|TRBV5-1|many|TRBJ1-2
CASAISGRDGYTF
TGCGCCAGCGCCATTTCCGGGAGAGATGGCTACACCTTC
>-|TRBV28|-|TRBJ2-3
CASSPLMGLRADTQYF
TGTGCCAGCAGTCCCCTAATGGGCCTGAGGGCAGATACGCAGTATTTT
>TRBD2|TRBV20-1|many|TRBJ2-1
CSARVSSGSLRSYNEQFF
TGCAGTGCTAGAGTTTCTAGCGGGTCCCTCAGGTCCTACAATGAGCAGTTCTTC
>-|TRBV7-2|-|TRBJ1-6
CASSLNRLSLHF
TGTGCCAGCAGCTTAAACAGATTATCCCTCCACTTT
>-|TRBV11-1|many|TRBJ1-1
CASSRAFPNTEAFF
TGTGCCAGCAGCCGAGCTTTCCCAAACACTGAAGCTTTCTTT
>-|TRBV20-1|-|TRBJ2-7
CSASRRTYEQYF
TGCAGTGCTAGTCGCCGAACCTACGAGCAGTACTTC
>TRBD1|TRBV5-1|many|TRBJ2-7
CASSRDRENYEQYF
TGCGCCAGCAGTCGGGACAGGGAAAATTACGAGCAGTACTTC
>-|TRBV15|-|TRBJ1-1
CATSRVVGMNTEAFF
TGTGCCACCAGCAGAGTAGTCGGGATGAACACTGAAGCTTTCTTT
>TRBD1|TRBV7-9|many|TRBJ2-5
CASSLDRDPGETQYF
TGTGCCAGCAGCCTCGACAGGGATCCGGGGGAGACCCAGTACTTC
>TRBD1|TRBV19|-|TRBJ1-2
CASSIEGQGEGYTF
TGTGCCAGTAGTATTGAAGGACAGGGAGAAGGCTACACCTTC
>TRBD2|TRBV9|-|TRBJ2-1
CASSGRLAGGHNEQFF
TGTGCCAGCAGCGGGCGACTAGCGGGAGGGCACAATGAGCAGTTCTTC
>-|TRBV6-5|-|TRBJ2-3
CASSSNGGVSTDTQYF
TGTGCCAGCAGTTCCAACGGCGGTGTTAGCACAGATACGCAGTATTTT
>-|TRBV7-2|-|TRBJ2-1
CASSLSLNNEQFF
TGTGCCAGCAGCTTATCTCTGAACAATGAGCAGTTCTTC
>TRBD2|TRBV6-1|many|TRBJ2-1
CASKGLASGGEQFF
TGTGCCAGCAAGGGACTAGCGTCCGGGGGTGAGCAGTTCTTC
>-|TRBV27|many|TRBJ1-5
CATSHGVDDQPQHF
TGTGCCACCTCCCATGGGGTGGACGATCAGCCCCAGCATTTT
>-|TRBV11-2|many|TRBJ2-7
CASSLEWSTSVYEQYF
TGTGCCAGCAGCTTAGAATGGTCCACCTCAGTCTACGAGCAGTACTTC
>TRBD1|TRBV6-1|many|TRBJ2-7
CASSYGQGAPEQYF
TGTGCCAGCAGTTACGGGCAGGGGGCGCCCGAGCAGTACTTC
>TRBD2|TRBV6-5|few|TRBJ2-4
CASSYGASGRSIQYF
TGTGCCAGCAGTTACGGTGCTAGCGGGAGGAGCATTCAGTACTTC
>-|TRBV12-3/TRBV12-4|-|TRBJ1-2
CASSLSFMVGYTF
TGTGCCAGCAGTTTGTCGTTTATGGTGGGCTACACCTTC
>-|TRBV7-2|-|TRBJ1-2
CASSLGGARGYTF
TGTGCCAGCAGCTTAGGGGGGGCGCGCGGCTACACCTTC
>-|TRBV18|-|TRBJ1-2
CASSGGDGYTF
TGTGCCAGCTCTGGAGGGGATGGCTACACCTTC
>TRBD2|TRBV4-2|many|TRBJ2-3
CASSQDWTSGTDTQYF
TGCGCCAGCAGCCAAGATTGGACTAGCGGCACAGATACGCAGTATTTT
>TRBD2|TRBV12-3/TRBV12-4|many|TRBJ2-1
CASSPGRALAGGLYNEQFF
TGTGCCAGCAGTCCCGGACGGGCTCTAGCGGGAGGGCTCTACAATGAGCAGTTCTTC
>-|TRBV19|many|TRBJ2-5
CASASRAGETQYF
TGTGCCAGTGCCTCCCGGGCGGGAGAGACCCAGTACTTC
>TRBD2|TRBV12-3/TRBV12-4|many|TRBJ2-2
CASSFGLAGGPPGELFF
TGTGCCAGCAGCTTCGGACTAGCGGGAGGGCCCCCCGGGGAGCTGTTTTTT
>-|TRBV20-1|many|TRBJ2-3
CSASVGSGGVDTQYF
TGCAGTGCTAGTGTGGGTAGCGGAGGGGTTGATACGCAGTATTTT
>TRBD1|TRBV28|many|TRBJ1-2
CASREDPDRGRYYGYTF
TGTGCCAGCAGGGAAGACCCTGACAGGGGGCGTTACTATGGCTACACCTTC
>-|TRBV20-1|-|TRBJ2-1
CSALKLPGETQFF
TGCAGTGCCCTAAAATTACCTGGGGAGACCCAGTTCTTC
>-|TRBV4-1|few|TRBJ1-4
CASSQLVGEKLFF
TGCGCCAGCAGCCAATTGGTCGGTGAAAAACTGTTTTTT
>-|TRBV5-6|-|TRBJ1-2
CTSSLWGARMGGYTF
TGTACCAGCAGCTTGTGGGGGGCCCGGATGGGTGGCTACACCTTC
>-|TRBV28|-|TRBJ1-2
CASSLGANYGHTF
TGTGCCAGCAGTTTAGGAGCTAACTATGGCCACACCTTC
>-|TRBV9|few|TRBJ2-3
CASSVGGGGGYTDTQYF
TGTGCCAGCAGCGTAGGAGGAGGGGGCGGATACACAGATACGCAGTATTTT
>-|TRBV28|many|TRBJ1-6
CASSLSRGNSPLHF
TGTGCCAGCAGTTTAAGCAGGGGTAATTCACCCCTCCACTTT
>-|TRBV10-3|many|TRBJ1-2
CAISETEGYTF
TGTGCCATCAGTGAGACGGAGGGCTACACCTTC
>TRBD2|TRBV19|few|TRBJ2-2
CASILGLAGGPDTGELFF
TGTGCCAGTATTTTAGGACTAGCGGGAGGGCCGGACACCGGGGAGCTGTTTTTT
>-|TRBV15|many|TRBJ2-7
CATSPSRFYEQYF
TGTGCCACCAGCCCCTCGCGGTTCTACGAGCAGTACTTC
>-|TRBV2|many|TRBJ2-7
CASRGGEQYF
TGTGCCAGCAGAGGAGGAGAGCAGTACTTC
>TRBD2|TRBV11-2|many|TRBJ2-7
CASSAGLADRYEQYF
TGTGCCAGCAGCGCTGGACTAGCGGACCGCTACGAGCAGTACTTC
>TRBD1|TRBV25-1|-|TRBJ1-2
CASSEYGDRHGYTF
TGTGCCAGCAGTGAATATGGGGACAGGCATGGCTACACCTTC